Below, 9 T cell receptor beta chains from the same sample are listed, as sequenced in a study of blood T cell repertoires in COVID-19. TCRdb's table, derived via immunoSEQ multiplex PCR, lists solely in-frame clones and lacks some. The table lists almost 500,000 clones, about 85% of them singletons. The sequencing input was PBMCs or T cells enriched from blood (not recorded which). The receptor set was obtained from a woman aged 55-70 years who had recovered from COVID-19.

V and J are TRBV30 and TRBJ2-3; weak D call: TRBD2 (6 bases). Germline-derived CDR1 and CDR2 are GTSNPN and SVGIG (reference sequence). CDR3 length: 13 amino acids. The V end was cut by 0 bases, the J end by 3 bases, with 7 bases between. CDR3 DNA sequence: TGTGCCTGGAGTGTGCGGGGTACAGATACGCAGTATTTT. As protein: CAWSVRGTDTQYF.

V usage is TRBV6-6 and J usage is TRBJ2-1, with a possible D match to TRBD1 (6 bases). This CDR3 is 14 amino acids long. V lost 6 bases and J lost 8, with 17 bases in between. Germline CDR1 MNHNY, CDR2 SVGAGI (reference sequence). The CDR3 DNA is TGTGCCAGCAGAAGGGGGTACGGAATCGATGAGCAGTTCTTC. This translates into CASRRGYGIDEQFF.

This clone turned up a few times. V usage is TRBV12-3 or TRBV12-4 and J usage is TRBJ1-2, with D possibly matching TRBD1 (5 bases). Trimming stripped 2 bases from V and 6 bases from J, with 7 bases between. The CDR3 sequence is 12 residues long. CDR3: CASSLLRDGYTF. DNA for the CDR3: TGTGCCAGCAGTTTACTCAGGGATGGCTACACCTTC.

This rearrangement joins TRBV6-6 to TRBJ2-2, with D perhaps matching TRBD2 (6 bases). Germline CDR1 MNHNY, CDR2 SVGAGI (reference sequence). The V and J ends lost 0 bases and 7 bases respectively, with 15 bases between them. The CDR3 runs to 16 residues. In DNA form, the CDR3 reads TGTGCCAGCAGTTACTCGATGCGGGGAAAAGTCGGGGAGCTGTTTTTT. Amino acid sequence: CASSYSMRGKVGELFF.

This chain links TRBV2 with TRBJ2-1; D may be TRBD2 (6 bases). This CDR3 contains 13 residues. V was cut by 9 bases and J by 9 bases, with 18 bases left in between. CDR1 is SNHLY, CDR2 FYNNEI, per germline. The DNA for the CDR3 is TGTGCCAGACGACTAGTCGGTTCGGCTGAGCAGTTCTTC. Amino acids: CARRLVGSAEQFF.

This clone was recorded only once. This chain links TRBV3-1 (or the pseudogene TRBV3-2) with TRBJ1-3; D unresolved. The CDR3 totals 13 residues. Germline CDR1 reads LGHDT; CDR2 reads YNNKEL (reference sequence). V was shortened by 4 bases and J by 4 bases, with 8 bases between the two germline ends. The CDR3 sequence: CASSLSGGNTIYF. The CDR3, as DNA: TGTGCCAGCAGCCTGTCCGGGGGAAACACCATATATTTT.

The chain uses TRBV6-4 and TRBJ2-1; TRBD2 matches at 10 bases. V shed 4 bases, J shed 4 bases, and the junction held 7 bases outside the gene matches. The length of the CDR3 is 16 residues. Germline-derived CDR1 and CDR2 are MRHNA and SNTAGT. DNA of the CDR3: TGTGCCAGCAGTGCCCTAGCGGGGGCCAAATACAATGAGCAGTTCTTC. Translating it yields CASSALAGAKYNEQFF.

CDR3: CASSQDSPSTDTQYF. The CDR3 DNA is TGCGCCAGCAGCCAAGACTCCCCTAGCACAGATACGCAGTATTTT. The rearrangement joins TRBV4-1 to TRBJ2-3, with D unclear. The germline V gene has CDR1 MGHRA and CDR2 YSYEKL. V was shortened by 0 bases and J by 0 bases, with 7 bases between the two germline ends. The CDR3 consists of 15 residues.

J is TRBJ2-1 and V is TRBV5-1, with 10 bases that match TRBD1. Germline V lookup: CDR1 SGHRS, CDR2 YFSETQ. This CDR3 spans 15 amino acids. The ends lost 4 bases at V and 3 bases at J; junction bases unmatched: 4. CDR3 nucleotides: TGCGCCAGCAGCCGGACAGGGGGATACTACAATGAGCAGTTCTTC. Translating it yields CASSRTGGYYNEQFF.